This record concerns one T cell receptor (beta chain) sequence. Methods used by the authors: The authors estimated nucleated cell counts from reference gene primer amplification. TCRdb keeps only in-frame clones here, not all; method: immunoSEQ multiplex PCR. V and J calls and clone size are as listed in that table; D and trimming were resolved from the DNA. The table includes about 210,000 clones, roughly 85% detected once. This sample is drawn from a study of blood T cell repertoires in COVID-19. Study background: There were acute and convalescent COVID-19 samples, and they came from the United States, Italy and Spain.

The V end lost 1 base, the J end lost 3 bases, and 6 bases lay between the germline ends. Germline V lookup: CDR1 SEHNR, CDR2 FQNEAQ (reference sequence). CDR3 size: 13 residues. The rearrangement uses TRBV7-9 and TRBJ1-2; D is unclear. The receptor was derived from a woman in her 70s with COVID-19, enrolled during active disease. Material: peripheral blood. This chain's CDR3 is CASSLESYYGYTF. In DNA, the CDR3 is TGTGCCAGCAGCTTAGAGAGTTACTATGGCTACACCTTC.